This entry describes one T cell receptor beta chain. Its antigen is currently unknown. TCRdb keeps only in-frame clones here, not all; method: immunoSEQ multiplex PCR. The profile shows around 70,000 clones, around nine tenths of them singletons. The sample is drawn from a study of OX40 agonist ivuxolimab in advanced cancers. For the study at large: Every 2 weeks, patients received ivuxolimab intravenously, dosed at 0.01 to 10 mg/kg. With a range of roughly 20 to 80, age averaged about 58 years, and around 80% were male.

Germline-derived CDR1 and CDR2 are LNHNV and YYDKDF (reference sequence). With 8 bases clipped from V and 0 bases from J, the junction kept 6 bases outside the gene matches. The length of the CDR3 is 16 residues. Study outcomes and limitations: In general, CD8+ T cells held more expanded clones than CD4+ did, on average. Antigen specificity remained undetermined for the expanded peripheral T cells.

The chain uses TRBV15 and TRBJ2-6; 8 bases are shared with TRBD2. The origin of this receptor is an adult with an advanced solid tumor such as melanoma, head and neck, liver or kidney cancer. The source was CD4+ or CD8+ T cells sorted from blood, collected in a trial of the OX40 agonist ivuxolimab. CDR3 DNA sequence: TGTGCCACCTCGCGGGAGGATCGCTCTGGGGCCAACGTCCTGACTTTC. It encodes CATSREDRSGANVLTF.